The next 14 T cell receptor beta chains were all read from a single sample in a study of cytomegalovirus exposure and HLA in healthy donors. PCR involved 60 Vbeta and 13 Jbeta primers. The table came from immunoSEQ multiplex PCR; TCRdb's copy has only in-frame clones and leaves some out. The sample lists tens of thousands of clones, around 80% seen once, with more than 7.5% in the top ten. Sequencing was carried out using PBMCs. The receptors derive from a man aged 35-49 years in good health and CMV-seronegative.

The genes are TRBV15 and TRBJ2-2; D unresolved. Germline CDR1 reads LNHNV; CDR2 reads YYDKDF (reference sequence). The CDR3 runs to 14 residues. V was cut by 0 bases and J by 1 base, with 3 bases left in between. CDR3 region: CATSRDRNTGELFF. The CDR3 region has the DNA TGTGCCACCAGCAGAGATCGGAACACCGGGGAGCTGTTTTTT. Full variable domain (outside the CDR3, taken from reference TRBV15 and TRBJ2-2): DAMVIQNPRYQVTQFGKPVTLSCSQTLNHNVMYWYQQKSSQAPKLLFHYYDKDFNNEADTPDNFQSRRPNTSFCFLDIRSPGLGDTAMYLCATSRDRNTGELFFGEGSRLTVL.

V and J are TRBV10-2 and TRBJ2-7; 8 bases are a match to TRBD2. The CDR3 consists of 15 residues. Germline values: CDR1 WSHSY, CDR2 SAAADI. After removal of 2 bases from V and 6 bases from J, the junction contained 9 bases not matched to a gene. The CDR3 protein is CASSETSGSRSEQYF. In nucleotides, the CDR3 is TGCGCCAGCAGTGAGACCAGCGGGAGTAGGTCCGAGCAGTACTTC.

The V gene is TRBV7-2, the J gene TRBJ2-5; TRBD1 is a possible D gene (6 bases). Germline CDR1 reads SGHTA; CDR2 reads FQGNSA. The CDR3 consists of 14 residues. Trimming left V 5 bases short and J 4 bases short, with 14 bases between. The CDR3 coding sequence is TGTGCCAGCAGCGCCACAGGGTTTGGAGAGACCCAGTACTTC. This gives the protein CASSATGFGETQYF.

This chain joins TRBV11-2 and TRBJ2-1; D is unclear. The CDR3 runs 14 residues. Trimming left V 0 bases short and J 10 bases short, with 13 bases between. The germline V gene encodes CDR1 SGHAT and CDR2 FQNNGV. The CDR3 DNA reads as TGTGCCAGCAGCTTAGATCAGCTAGTCCGGGAGCAGTTCTTC. Translated, it gives CASSLDQLVREQFF.

J is TRBJ2-3 and V is TRBV19, with no clear D. V was clipped by 4 bases and J by 2 bases, with 7 bases between them. The CDR3 has 13 amino acids. CDR1 and CDR2 from the germline V gene are LNHDA and SQIVND (reference sequence). The CDR3 DNA sequence: TGTGCCAGTAGTAGGCGGATCACAGATACGCAGTATTTT. Residues: CASSRRITDTQYF.

The CDR3 loop reads CASSIIGSYEQYF. The DNA for the CDR3 is TGTGCCAGTAGTATTATCGGGAGCTACGAGCAGTACTTC. This sequence joins TRBV19 and TRBJ2-7; D perhaps matches TRBD2 (6 bases). V gave up 3 bases and J gave up 3 bases, with 9 bases separating them. In germline, CDR1 is LNHDA, CDR2 SQIVND (reference sequence). CDR3 size: 13 residues.

The rearrangement joins TRBV27 to TRBJ2-1; tentative D call: TRBD2 (6 bases). The CDR3 is 17 residues long. The germline V gene has CDR1 MNHEY and CDR2 SMNVEV (reference sequence). V dropped 6 bases and J dropped 8 bases, with 26 bases sitting between them. The CDR3 protein is CASSPGGVAGRSDEQFF. The DNA for the CDR3 is TGTGCCAGCAGCCCCGGTGGGGTGGCGGGGAGGTCAGATGAGCAGTTCTTC.

This clone was recorded only once. The chain combines TRBV2 with TRBJ2-2, with D unclear. The CDR3 loop spans 13 amino acids. V was shortened by 4 bases and J by 2 bases, with 5 bases between the two germline ends. Germline V gene lookup returns CDR1 SNHLY and CDR2 FYNNEI. The CDR3 loop reads CASSGGNTGELFF. CDR3 in DNA: TGTGCCAGCAGTGGAGGCAACACCGGGGAGCTGTTTTTT.

About this clone: Different DNA sequences within this sample yield the same CDR3. The chain links TRBV7-9 to TRBJ2-5; maybe TRBD2 (5 bases). V lost 5 bases, J lost 2 bases, and 12 bases lay in between. There are 14 residues in the CDR3. Germline CDR1 reads SEHNR; CDR2 reads FQNEAQ (reference sequence). DNA of the CDR3: TGTGCCAGCAGCCTAAACGGACTGCAAGAGACCCAGTACTTC. Protein product: CASSLNGLQETQYF. The whole variable domain, remainder taken from reference TRBV7-9 and TRBJ2-5, is DTGVSQNPRHKITKRGQNVTFRCDPISEHNRLYWYRQTLGQGPEFLTYFQNEAQLEKSRLLSDRFSAERPKGSFSTLEIQRTEQGDSAMYLCASSLNGLQETQYFGPGTRLLVL.

This clone appeared a few times. This chain connects TRBV28 to TRBJ1-5; no reliable D call. Germline CDR1 reads MDHEN; CDR2 reads SYDVKM. Trimming shortened V by 6 bases and J by 0 bases, and 15 bases separated the two germline ends. The CDR3 totals 16 residues. CDR3 region: CASSPSTRNSNQPQHF. The CDR3, as DNA: TGTGCCAGCAGCCCCTCGACACGTAATAGCAATCAGCCCCAGCATTTT. The full variable domain, with the rest looked up from reference TRBV28 and TRBJ1-5, is DVKVTQSSRYLVKRTGEKVFLECVQDMDHENMFWYRQDPGLGLRLIYFSYDVKMKEKGDIPEGYSVSREKKERFSLILESASTNQTSMYLCASSPSTRNSNQPQHFGDGTRLSIL.

V and J are TRBV19 and TRBJ2-7; D unresolved. V was trimmed by 6 bases and J by 4 bases, leaving 13 bases between them. The CDR3 loop spans 13 amino acids. Per the germline V gene, CDR1 is LNHDA and CDR2 is SQIVND (reference sequence). The DNA of the CDR3 is TGTGCCAGTAGCATTATAGGCGGATACGAGCAGTACTTC. Translated, it gives CASSIIGGYEQYF. Full variable domain (rest looked up from reference TRBV19 and TRBJ2-7): DGGITQSPKYLFRKEGQNVTLSCEQNLNHDAMYWYRQDPGQGLRLIYYSQIVNDFQKGDIAEGYSVSREKKESFPLTVTSAQKNPTAFYLCASSIIGGYEQYFGPGTRLTVT.

The gene calls are TRBV28 and TRBJ2-7, with a tentative D call TRBD1 (6 bases). Trimming removed 1 base at V and 2 bases at J, with 9 bases between. The germline CDR1 and CDR2 sequences are MDHEN and SYDVKM. The CDR3 contains 14 residues. The CDR3 region has the DNA TGTGCCAGCAGTTTATTGCCAGGGGCCTACGAGCAGTACTTC. Translation: CASSLLPGAYEQYF.

The V call is TRBV29-1, the J call TRBJ2-1; 9 positions agree with TRBD1. This CDR3 is 11 amino acids long. The V and J ends lost 5 bases and 14 bases, in that order; junction bases with no gene match: 7. From germline, CDR1 is SQVTM and CDR2 ANQGSEA. CDR3 amino acids: CSVKSRDREFF. CDR3 nucleotide sequence: TGCAGCGTTAAAAGCCGGGACAGGGAGTTCTTC.

This clone was seen a handful of times. The V and J genes are TRBV5-1 and TRBJ2-7; 9 bases align to TRBD1. Trimming took 4 bases from V and 4 from J; bases not matched to a gene: 6. Germline CDR1 is SGHRS and CDR2 is YFSETQ. The CDR3 covers 14 residues. DNA for the CDR3: TGCGCCAGCAGCCCCAGGGACAGGGTTTACGAGCAGTACTTC. This translates into CASSPRDRVYEQYF.